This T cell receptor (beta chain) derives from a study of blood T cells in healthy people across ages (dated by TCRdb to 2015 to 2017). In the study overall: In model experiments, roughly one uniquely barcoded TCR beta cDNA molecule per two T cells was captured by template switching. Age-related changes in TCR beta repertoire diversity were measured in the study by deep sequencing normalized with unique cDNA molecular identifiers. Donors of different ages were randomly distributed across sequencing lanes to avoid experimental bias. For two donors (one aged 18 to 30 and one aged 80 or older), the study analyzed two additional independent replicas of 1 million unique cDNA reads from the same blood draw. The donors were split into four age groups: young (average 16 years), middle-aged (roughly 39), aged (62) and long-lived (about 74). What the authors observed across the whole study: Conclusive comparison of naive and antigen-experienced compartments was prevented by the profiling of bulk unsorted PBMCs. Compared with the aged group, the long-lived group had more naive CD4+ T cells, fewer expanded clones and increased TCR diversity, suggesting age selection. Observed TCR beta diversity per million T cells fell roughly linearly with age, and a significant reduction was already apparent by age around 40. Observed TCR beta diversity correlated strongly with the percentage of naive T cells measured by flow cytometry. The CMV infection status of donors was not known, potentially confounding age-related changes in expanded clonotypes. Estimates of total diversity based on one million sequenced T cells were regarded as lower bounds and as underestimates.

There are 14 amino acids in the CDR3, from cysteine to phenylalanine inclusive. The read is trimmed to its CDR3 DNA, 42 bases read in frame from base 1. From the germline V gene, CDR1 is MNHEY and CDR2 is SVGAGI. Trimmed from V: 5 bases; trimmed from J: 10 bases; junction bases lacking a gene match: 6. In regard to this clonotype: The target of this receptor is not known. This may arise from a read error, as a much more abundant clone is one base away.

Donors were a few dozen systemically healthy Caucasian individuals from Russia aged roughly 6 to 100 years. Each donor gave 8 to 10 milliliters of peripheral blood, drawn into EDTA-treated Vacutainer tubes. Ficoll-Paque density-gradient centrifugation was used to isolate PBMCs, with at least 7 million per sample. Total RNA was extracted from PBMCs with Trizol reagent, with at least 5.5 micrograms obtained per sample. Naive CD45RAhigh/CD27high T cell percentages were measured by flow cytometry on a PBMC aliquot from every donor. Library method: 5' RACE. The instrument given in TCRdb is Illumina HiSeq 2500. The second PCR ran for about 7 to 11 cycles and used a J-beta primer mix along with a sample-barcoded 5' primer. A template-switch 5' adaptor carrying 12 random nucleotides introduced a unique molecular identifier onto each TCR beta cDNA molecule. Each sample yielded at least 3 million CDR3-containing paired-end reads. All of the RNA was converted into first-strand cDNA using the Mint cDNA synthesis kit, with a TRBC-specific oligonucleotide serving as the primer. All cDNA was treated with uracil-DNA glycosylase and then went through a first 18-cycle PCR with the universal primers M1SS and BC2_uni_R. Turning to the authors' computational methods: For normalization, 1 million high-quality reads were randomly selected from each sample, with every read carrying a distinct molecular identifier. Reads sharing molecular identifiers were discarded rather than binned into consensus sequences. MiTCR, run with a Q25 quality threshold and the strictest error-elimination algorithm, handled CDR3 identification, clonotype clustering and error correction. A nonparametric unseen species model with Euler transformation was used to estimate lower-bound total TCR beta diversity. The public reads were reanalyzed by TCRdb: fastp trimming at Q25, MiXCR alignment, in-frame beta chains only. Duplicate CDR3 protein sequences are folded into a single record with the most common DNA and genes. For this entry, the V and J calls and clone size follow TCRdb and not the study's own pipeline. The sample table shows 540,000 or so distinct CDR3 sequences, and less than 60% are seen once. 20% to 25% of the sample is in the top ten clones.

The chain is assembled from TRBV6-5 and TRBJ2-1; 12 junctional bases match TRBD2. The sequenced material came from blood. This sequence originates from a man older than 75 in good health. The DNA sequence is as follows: TGTGCCAGCAGTAAAGGACTAGCGGGAAAGGAGCAGTTCTTC. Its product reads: CASSKGLAGKEQFF.